A selection of T cell receptor beta chains follows, all from one sample in a study of sequential checkpoint blockade in melanoma. Assay: immunoSEQ multiplex PCR; the TCRdb copy retains only in-frame clones and omits some. The repertoire holds some 20,000 clones, with around 82% as singletons. The source material was CD8+ T cells sorted from blood (inferred from file names), sampled from a patient given nivolumab and ipilimumab in sequence. Every receptor here comes from a human donor with melanoma. The CDR3 runs from the conserved cysteine through the conserved F or W. The order of the fields is J gene, V gene, clone size, D gene, CDR3 DNA, CDR3 protein. The D gene is left open where the match is weak. Clone sizes are given selectively: once, few, many, or a class where the clone is expanded.

TRBJ1-1 | TRBV28 | once | - | TGTGCCAGCAGGGTTGAACGGGGGTCAATGAACACTGAAGCTTTCTTT | CASRVERGSMNTEAFF
TRBJ2-7 | TRBV9 | - | - | TGTGCCAGCAGCGTAGGAGTCGGTCCGAGCGAGCAGTACTTC | CASSVGVGPSEQYF
TRBJ2-7 | TRBV5-1 | - | - | TGCGCCAGCAGCTTGGATGATCGGAGGGCCGCTTACGAGCAGTACTTC | CASSLDDRRAAYEQYF
TRBJ1-3 | TRBV28 | - | TRBD1 | TGTGCCAGCAACCAAGGCACCGGGACAGGGGTAAACACCATATATTTT | CASNQGTGTGVNTIYF
TRBJ1-5 | TRBV9 | - | - | TGTGCCAGCAGCGTAGATGCAGTTAGCAATCAGCCCCAGCATTTT | CASSVDAVSNQPQHF
TRBJ1-1 | TRBV5-1 | once | TRBD1 | TGCGCCAGCAGCTTCTCTGGGACAGGGACATTGCCAATGAACACTGAAGCTTTCTTT | CASSFSGTGTLPMNTEAFF
TRBJ1-2 | TRBV5-6 | - | TRBD1 | TGTGCCAGCAGCTTGGTAGGCACAGGGGGCGAGCATGGCTACACCTTC | CASSLVGTGGEHGYTF
TRBJ2-7 | TRBV10-2 | - | - | TGCGCCAGCCGGGACTCAAATTCCTACGAGCAGTACTTC | CASRDSNSYEQYF
TRBJ2-1 | TRBV7-9 | - | TRBD1 | TGTGCCAGCAGCCCCCGTTCAGACAGGGATGAGCAGTTCTTC | CASSPRSDRDEQFF
TRBJ1-1 | TRBV28 | - | TRBD1 | TGTGCCAGCAGTCCGGGACAGTTAAACACTGAAGCTTTCTTT | CASSPGQLNTEAFF
TRBJ2-7 | TRBV19 | - | TRBD1 | TGTGCCAGTAGTGGATCCGGGACAGGCTTCCACGAGCAGTACTTC | CASSGSGTGFHEQYF
TRBJ2-2 | TRBV29-1 | - | TRBD2 | TGCAGCGTTTCGCGGGAGGGGGACACCGGGGAGCTGTTTTTT | CSVSREGDTGELFF
TRBJ2-7 | TRBV16 | - | - | TGTGCCAGCAGCCAGGCTACGGGCGAGCAGTACTTC | CASSQATGEQYF
TRBJ2-2 | TRBV14 | - | - | TGTGCCAGCAGCCAGAGTCGATCCGGGGAGCTGTTTTTT | CASSQSRSGELFF
TRBJ2-5 | TRBV7-2 | - | TRBD1 | TGTGCCAGCAGGGCCGGGACAGGGGGCTTGAGGACCCAGTACTTC | CASRAGTGGLRTQYF
TRBJ2-7 | TRBV9 | - | TRBD1 | TGTGCCAGCAGCGTTACAGGGACAGACTCCTACGAGCAGTACTTC | CASSVTGTDSYEQYF
TRBJ2-7 | TRBV6-1 | - | TRBD2 | TGTGCCAGCATCGGCCTAGCGGGAGTTCGGTACGAGCAGTACTTC | CASIGLAGVRYEQYF
TRBJ1-1 | TRBV10-2 | - | - | TGCGCCAGCAGTTTTTCGGGAGTAGAAGCTTTCTTT | CASSFSGVEAFF
TRBJ2-1 | TRBV9 | - | TRBD2 | TGTGCCAGCAGCGTCGGCGGGGGGCCTAACAATGAGCAGTTCTTC | CASSVGGGPNNEQFF
TRBJ1-5 | TRBV19 | - | TRBD1 | TGTGCCAGTAGTATCCGACAGGGTGGTCAGCCCCAGCATTTT | CASSIRQGGQPQHF
TRBJ2-3 | TRBV9 | - | TRBD2 | TGTGCCAGCAGCCTAACTAGCGGGAGCCTCACAGATACGCAGTATTTT | CASSLTSGSLTDTQYF
TRBJ1-1 | TRBV6-5 | - | TRBD1 | TGTGCCAGTAACAGGGGTATGAACACTGAAGCTTTCTTT | CASNRGMNTEAFF
TRBJ2-3 | TRBV19 | - | TRBD1 | TGTGCCAGTAGTACCGGGACAGGGGCAGATACGCAGTATTTT | CASSTGTGADTQYF
TRBJ2-5 | TRBV28 | - | - | TGTGCCAGCACGACACAGGGCCAAGAGACCCAGTACTTC | CASTTQGQETQYF
TRBJ2-7 | TRBV5-1 | - | TRBD2 | TGCGCCAGCAGCCCCGGACTAGCGGGATCCTACGAGCAGTACTTC | CASSPGLAGSYEQYF
TRBJ2-1 | TRBV7-9 | - | - | TGTGCCAGCAGCTCAATTGAGAACTTCTCCGGTGAGCAGTTCTTC | CASSSIENFSGEQFF
TRBJ1-2 | TRBV6-5 | - | - | TGTGCCAGCAGTTTCAGCAGGGGATTAGGCTATGGCTACACCTTC | CASSFSRGLGYGYTF
TRBJ2-7 | TRBV11-2 | - | - | TGTGCCAGCAATGGGGGACTTGGCTACGAGCAGTACTTC | CASNGGLGYEQYF
TRBJ1-1 | TRBV19 | - | - | TGTGCCAGTAGTATAGGTGGACAGAAAGCTTTCTTT | CASSIGGQKAFF
TRBJ2-7 | TRBV19 | - | TRBD2 | TGTGCCAGTAGTCTGAAGACTAGCGGGGACTTCTACGAGCAGTACTTC | CASSLKTSGDFYEQYF
TRBJ2-7 | TRBV27 | - | - | TGTGCCAGCAGCAGCAGGGACTTCCGGAACGAGCAGTACTTC | CASSSRDFRNEQYF
TRBJ2-1 | TRBV29-1 | - | TRBD2 | TGCAGCGTTGATGTGGGGGGGTATGAGCAGTTCTTC | CSVDVGGYEQFF
TRBJ2-3 | TRBV7-3 | - | TRBD1 | TGTGCCAGCAGTTTAGGGGACAGAATAACAGATACGCAGTATTTT | CASSLGDRITDTQYF
TRBJ2-7 | TRBV5-1 | - | - | TGCGCCAGCAGCTTGGATGCCAGGGGATCCCACTACGAGCAGTACTTC | CASSLDARGSHYEQYF
TRBJ2-1 | TRBV5-1 | - | TRBD2 | TGCGCCAGCAGCTGGACTAGCGGGAACTACAATGAGCAGTTCTTC | CASSWTSGNYNEQFF
TRBJ2-7 | TRBV7-9 | few | - | TGTGCCAGCAGCTCCCCAGCGCGGGACTACGAGCAGTACTTC | CASSSPARDYEQYF
TRBJ1-2 | TRBV7-8 | - | TRBD1 | TGTGCCAGCACAATAGGGGGCTTCTATGGCTACACCTTC | CASTIGGFYGYTF
TRBJ2-7 | TRBV6-5 | - | TRBD1 | TGTGCCAGCAGTAGACTGACAGGGGTGTACGAGCAGTACTTC | CASSRLTGVYEQYF
TRBJ2-1 | TRBV7-6 | few | TRBD1 | TGTGCCAGCAGCCAAAACCAGAGACAGGGAACTGAGCAGTTCTTC | CASSQNQRQGTEQFF
TRBJ2-7 | TRBV28 | - | TRBD2 | TGTGCCAGCAGTTTAACTAGCGGGAGTTATGACGAGCAGTACTTC | CASSLTSGSYDEQYF
TRBJ2-7 | TRBV5-1 | - | - | TGCGCCAGCAGCAGCGGCTCCGGCCCCTACGAGCAGTACTTC | CASSSGSGPYEQYF
TRBJ1-3 | TRBV7-9 | few | - | TGTGCCAGCAGCTTGGCGGGACGATCGTCTGGAAACACCATATATTTT | CASSLAGRSSGNTIYF
TRBJ1-5 | TRBV28 | - | TRBD1 | TGTGCCAGCAGTCCTTCAGGGGGTCAGCCCCAGCATTTT | CASSPSGGQPQHF
TRBJ2-7 | TRBV30 | - | TRBD1 | TGTGCCTGGAGTGGACAGGGGGCGCGTGAGCAGTACTTC | CAWSGQGAREQYF
TRBJ2-1 | TRBV5-6 | - | - | TGTGCCAGCAGCTTGGGGCAGGTTGTCAATGAGCAGTTCTTC | CASSLGQVVNEQFF
TRBJ2-7 | TRBV13 | - | - | TGTGCCAGCAGCTTACGCCTGGGGGCTCTCTCCTACGAGCAGTACTTC | CASSLRLGALSYEQYF
TRBJ2-7 | TRBV28 | few | - | TGTGCCAGCAGTTTCCTGGACTCCTCCTACGAGCAGTACTTC | CASSFLDSSYEQYF
TRBJ2-7 | TRBV7-9 | - | - | TGTGCCAGCAGCACCCCACGCCAAGCACTTAACTCCTACGAGCAGTACTTC | CASSTPRQALNSYEQYF
TRBJ2-7 | TRBV19 | once | - | TGTGCCAGTAGTCTTAACTCTTGGGGAGACCGCTACGAGCAGTACTTC | CASSLNSWGDRYEQYF
TRBJ1-5 | TRBV6-1 | - | - | TGTGCCAGCAGTGAAGCGGCAGGGGATCAGCCCCAGCATTTT | CASSEAAGDQPQHF
TRBJ1-1 | TRBV10-3 | few | TRBD1 | TGTGCCATCAGTGACTCCGGGACAGTGAACACTGAAGCTTTCTTT | CAISDSGTVNTEAFF
TRBJ1-1 | TRBV29-1 | - | - | TGCAGCGAACAACAGGGGAACACTGAAGCTTTCTTT | CSEQQGNTEAFF
TRBJ1-5 | TRBV28 | - | - | TGTGCCAGCAGTTTGCAGGGTGCCCGCAATCAGCCCCAGCATTTT | CASSLQGARNQPQHF
TRBJ2-5 | TRBV19 | - | - | TGTGCCAGTAGTAGCGGGCTCCCGGATACCCTTCAAGAGACCCAGTACTTC | CASSSGLPDTLQETQYF
TRBJ2-3 | TRBV28 | - | TRBD1 | TGTGCCAGCAGTTTGCCGGACAGGGTCGTAAGCACAGATACGCAGTATTTT | CASSLPDRVVSTDTQYF
TRBJ1-1 | TRBV28 | - | - | TGTGCCAGCAGCCTGGAGGGTGCGCGATCGGACACTGAAGCTTTCTTT | CASSLEGARSDTEAFF
TRBJ1-5 | TRBV28 | - | TRBD1 | TGTGCCAGCAGTTTCTACAGGGGTCCGGGCAATCAGCCCCAGCATTTT | CASSFYRGPGNQPQHF
TRBJ1-2 | TRBV25-1 | - | TRBD1 | TGTGCCAGCAGCCAGACAGGGAACTATGGCTACACCTTC | CASSQTGNYGYTF
TRBJ1-4 | TRBV7-9 | - | - | TGTGCCAGCAGCCCCCCCCTGACACCCCCTAATGAAAAACTGTTTTTT | CASSPPLTPPNEKLFF